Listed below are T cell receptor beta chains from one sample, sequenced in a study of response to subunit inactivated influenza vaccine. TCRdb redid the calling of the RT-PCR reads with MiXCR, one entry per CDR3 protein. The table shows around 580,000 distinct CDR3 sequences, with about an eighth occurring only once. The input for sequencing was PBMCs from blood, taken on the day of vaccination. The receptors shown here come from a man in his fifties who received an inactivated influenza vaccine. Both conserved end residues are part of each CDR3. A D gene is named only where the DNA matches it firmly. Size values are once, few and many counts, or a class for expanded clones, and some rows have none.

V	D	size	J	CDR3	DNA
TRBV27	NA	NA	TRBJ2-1	CASSLEGLPLNEQFF	TGTGCCAGCAGTTTGGAGGGGCTGCCTCTCAATGAGCAGTTCTTC
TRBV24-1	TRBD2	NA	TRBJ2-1	CATSERTSGKGNEQFF	TGTGCCACCAGTGAGAGGACTAGCGGGAAAGGGAATGAGCAGTTCTTC
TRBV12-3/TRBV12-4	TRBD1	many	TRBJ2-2	CASRLQGTNTGELFF	TGTGCCAGCAGACTACAGGGGACGAACACCGGGGAGCTGTTTTTT
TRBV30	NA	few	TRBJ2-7	CAWSVRGSEQYF	TGTGCCTGGAGTGTAAGAGGGTCCGAGCAGTACTTC
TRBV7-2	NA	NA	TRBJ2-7	CASSLAWTLYEQYF	TGTGCCAGCAGCTTAGCCTGGACCCTCTACGAGCAGTACTTC
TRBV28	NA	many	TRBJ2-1	CASSLRGNEQFF	TGTGCCAGCAGTTTAAGGGGAAATGAGCAGTTCTTC
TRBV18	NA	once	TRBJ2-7	CASSPVWSWEYEQYF	TGTGCCAGCTCACCCGTCTGGTCGTGGGAATACGAGCAGTACTTC
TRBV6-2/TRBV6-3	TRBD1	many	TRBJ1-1	CASSRQGDTEAFF	TGTGCCAGCAGCCGACAGGGGGACACTGAAGCTTTCTTT
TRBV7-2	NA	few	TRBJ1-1	CASSSDRGGIREAFF	TGTGCCAGCAGCTCCGATCGGGGCGGCATAAGAGAAGCTTTCTTT
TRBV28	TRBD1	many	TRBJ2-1	CASSPLDRGLVDEQFF	TGTGCCAGCAGTCCCCTGGACAGGGGGCTTGTCGATGAGCAGTTCTTC
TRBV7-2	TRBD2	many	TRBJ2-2	CASSLLAGGPNTGELFF	TGTGCCAGCAGCTTACTAGCGGGGGGGCCGAACACCGGGGAGCTGTTTTTT
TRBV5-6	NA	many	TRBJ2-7	CASSLVLAHEQYF	TGTGCCAGCAGCTTGGTACTAGCCCACGAGCAGTACTTC
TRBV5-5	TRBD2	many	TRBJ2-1	CASSRGTSGNYNEQFF	TGTGCCAGCAGCCGAGGGACTAGCGGTAACTACAATGAGCAGTTCTTC
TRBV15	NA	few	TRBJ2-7	CATSRSGQIYEQYF	TGTGCCACCAGCAGATCGGGACAAATCTACGAGCAGTACTTC
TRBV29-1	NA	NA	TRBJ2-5	CSASSPGQPQETQYF	TGCAGCGCCTCTTCCCCGGGACAACCACAAGAGACCCAGTACTTC
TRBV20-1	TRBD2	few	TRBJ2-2	CCAPPRGLAGVTGELFF	TGCTGTGCTCCCCCGAGGGGACTAGCGGGAGTCACCGGGGAGCTGTTTTTT
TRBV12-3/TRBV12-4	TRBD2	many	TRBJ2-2	CASSYSGSTGELFF	TGTGCCAGCAGTTATAGCGGGAGCACCGGGGAGCTGTTTTTT
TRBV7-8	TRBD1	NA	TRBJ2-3	CASSSPGQGVTDTQYF	TGTGCCAGCAGCTCCCCGGGACAGGGTGTCACAGATACGCAGTATTTT
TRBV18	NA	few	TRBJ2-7	CASSPTSPSSYEQYF	TGTGCCAGCTCACCTACGAGTCCGAGCTCCTACGAGCAGTACTTC
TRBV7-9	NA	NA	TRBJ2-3	CASGLTARTHTDTQYF	TGTGCCAGCGGACTCACCGCCAGGACGCACACAGATACGCAGTATTTT
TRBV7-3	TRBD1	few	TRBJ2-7	CASSLWDRRPYEQYF	TGTGCCAGCAGCTTATGGGACAGGAGACCCTACGAGCAGTACTTC
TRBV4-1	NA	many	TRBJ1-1	CASSPYPGGGMNTEAFF	TGCGCCAGCAGCCCTTACCCCGGGGGGGGAATGAACACTGAAGCTTTCTTT
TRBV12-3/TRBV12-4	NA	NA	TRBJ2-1	CASSWPEAGAPNEQFF	TGTGCCAGCAGTTGGCCTGAGGCGGGGGCCCCGAATGAGCAGTTCTTC
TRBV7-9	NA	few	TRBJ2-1	CASSGNYRKKVFDEQFF	TGTGCCAGCAGCGGGAACTACAGAAAGAAGGTATTCGATGAGCAGTTCTTC
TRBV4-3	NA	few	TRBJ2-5	CASSDRLGQETQYF	TGCGCCAGCAGCGACCGCTTGGGGCAAGAGACCCAGTACTTC
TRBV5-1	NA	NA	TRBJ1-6	CASSLGTEGSPLHF	TGCGCCAGCAGCTTGGGTACAGAAGGATCACCCCTCCACTTT
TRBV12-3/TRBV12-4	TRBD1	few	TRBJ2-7	CASRTGTGGGEQYF	TGTGCCAGCAGGACCGGGACAGGGGGCGGTGAGCAGTACTTC
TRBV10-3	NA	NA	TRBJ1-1	CAISEGGRGIDTEAFF	TGTGCCATCAGTGAGGGGGGCAGGGGTATCGACACTGAAGCTTTCTTT
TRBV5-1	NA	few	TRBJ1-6	CASSRRENSPLHF	TGCGCCAGCAGCCGACGGGAGAATTCACCCCTCCACTTT
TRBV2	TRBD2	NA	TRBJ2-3	CASRGLARSTDTQYF	TGTGCCAGCAGGGGACTAGCGCGTAGCACAGATACGCAGTATTTT
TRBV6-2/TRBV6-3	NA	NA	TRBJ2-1	CASSYSGRPNEQFF	TGTGCCAGCAGTTATTCGGGACGCCCAAATGAGCAGTTCTTC
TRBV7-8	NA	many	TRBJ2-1	CASSLGSNYNEQFF	TGTGCCAGCAGCTTAGGTAGCAATTACAATGAGCAGTTCTTC
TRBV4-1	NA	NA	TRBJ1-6	CASSQAGGGNSPLHF	TGCGCCAGCAGCCAAGCGGGCGGGGGTAATTCACCCCTCCACTTT
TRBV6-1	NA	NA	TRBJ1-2	CASSNSGGGNYGYTF	TGTGCCAGCAGTAATTCCGGGGGGGGTAACTATGGCTACACCTTC
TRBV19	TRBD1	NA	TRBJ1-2	CASSADRANYGYTF	TGTGCCAGTAGTGCGGACAGGGCCAACTATGGCTACACCTTC
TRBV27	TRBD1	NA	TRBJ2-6	CASSLLDRGSGANVLTF	TGTGCCAGCAGTTTGCTGGACAGGGGGTCTGGGGCCAACGTCCTGACTTTC
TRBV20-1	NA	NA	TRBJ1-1	CSAKDGVGDTEAFF	TGCAGTGCTAAGGATGGGGTTGGGGACACTGAAGCTTTCTTT
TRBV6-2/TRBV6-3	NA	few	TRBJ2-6	CASSRAASSGANVLTF	TGTGCCAGCAGTAGGGCAGCGAGCTCTGGGGCCAACGTCCTGACTTTC
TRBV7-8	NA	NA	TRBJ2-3	CASSPSLSQYF	TGTGCCAGCAGCCCCTCCCTTTCGCAGTATTTT
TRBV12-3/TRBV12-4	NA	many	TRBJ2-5	CASRPTGETQYF	TGTGCCAGCAGACCTACGGGGGAGACCCAGTACTTC
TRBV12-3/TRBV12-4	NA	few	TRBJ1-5	CASSFVGGGTQPQHF	TGTGCCAGCAGTTTTGTGGGTGGGGGAACCCAGCCCCAGCATTTT
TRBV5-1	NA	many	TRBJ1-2	CASSHASSYGYTF	TGCGCCAGCAGCCACGCTAGTAGCTATGGCTACACCTTC
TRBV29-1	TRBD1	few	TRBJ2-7	CSGGTASYEQYF	TGCAGCGGGGGGACAGCCTCCTACGAGCAGTACTTC
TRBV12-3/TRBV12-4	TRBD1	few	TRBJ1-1	CASSARQGWSTEAFF	TGTGCCAGCAGTGCCCGACAGGGTTGGAGTACTGAAGCTTTCTTT
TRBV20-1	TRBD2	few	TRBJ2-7	CSASGSGTAKQYF	TGCAGTGCTAGTGGAAGCGGGACTGCGAAGCAGTACTTC
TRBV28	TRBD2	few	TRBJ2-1	CASRTSGNYNEQFF	TGTGCCAGCAGGACTAGCGGGAATTACAATGAGCAGTTCTTC
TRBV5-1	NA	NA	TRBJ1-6	CASSLDIGGRPLHF	TGCGCCAGCAGTTTGGATATCGGGGGTCGTCCCCTCCACTTT
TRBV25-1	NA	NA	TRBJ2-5	CASSDSGETQYF	TGTGCCAGCAGTGATTCCGGAGAGACCCAGTACTTC
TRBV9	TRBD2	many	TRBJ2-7	CASSEAGANYEQYF	TGTGCCAGCAGCGAAGCGGGGGCGAACTACGAGCAGTACTTC
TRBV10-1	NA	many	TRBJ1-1	CASRLGVDGEAFF	TGCGCCAGCAGGTTGGGCGTGGATGGTGAAGCTTTCTTT
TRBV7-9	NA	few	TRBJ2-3	CASSLMGVSTDTQYF	TGTGCCAGCAGCTTAATGGGAGTGAGCACAGATACGCAGTATTTT
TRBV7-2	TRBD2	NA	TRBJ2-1	CASSAQRGLTYNEQFF	TGTGCCAGCAGCGCTCAGCGGGGATTAACCTACAATGAGCAGTTCTTC
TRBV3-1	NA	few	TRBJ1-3	CASSHSGLGNTIYF	TGTGCCAGCAGCCATAGCGGGTTAGGAAACACCATATATTTT
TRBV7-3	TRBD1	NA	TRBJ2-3	CASSQGGLTDTQYF	TGTGCCAGCAGCCAAGGGGGCCTCACAGATACGCAGTATTTT
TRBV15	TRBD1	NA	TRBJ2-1	CATRRQLTGASNEQFF	TGTGCCACCCGCAGACAACTTACAGGGGCCAGCAATGAGCAGTTCTTC